This T cell receptor (beta chain) came from a study of T cell repertoires in cytomegalovirus infection. This clonotype was recorded at least ten times. Its antigen remains unknown. One entry per CDR3 protein results from TCRdb running MiXCR on the reads. Of around 430,000 distinct CDR3 sequences in the sample, about two fifths were seen once. The CDR3 has 13 residues. The germline V and J ends were trimmed by 6 bases and 3 bases, with 14 bases remaining between them. Germline V lookup: CDR1 SQVTM, CDR2 ANQGSEA. Overall study results and limits: The cumulative frequency of public TCR beta families distinguished individuals who carried CMV together with the relevant HLA.

This TCR was sampled from a human donor in good health (CMV status not recorded). Some clones in this sample may be carry-over from other donors' samples. V is TRBV29-1 and J is TRBJ1-2; D is possibly TRBD1 (5 bases). The sample in question was cultured PBMCs, obtained from culture after CMV antigen stimulation. CDR3 in amino acids: CSVDPDRYYGYTF. As DNA, the CDR3 is TGCAGCGTCGACCCCGACAGATACTATGGCTACACCTTC.